This entry describes one TCR beta chain. From germline, CDR1 is GTSNPN and CDR2 SVGIG (reference sequence). The CDR3 loop spans 11 amino acids. V was clipped by 2 bases and J by 12 bases; unmatched bases: 6. These data belong to a study of shared clonotypes between healthy human individuals. TCRdb's copy holds only in-frame clones and misses some; the assay was immunoSEQ multiplex PCR. The repertoire holds approximately 980,000 clones, with more than 75% as singletons. The clonotype originates from a man aged 18 to 29 in good health. V gene TRBV30 combines with J gene TRBJ2-7; 8 bases map to TRBD1. The sample taken for sequencing was memory CD4+ T cells sorted from blood. Regarding subset: CD45RA-negative fraction. CDR3 bases: TGTGCCTGGAGTATAGACAGGGGTTTGTACTTC. Its translation: CAWSIDRGLYF.